Given below is one TCR beta chain in context. Its antigen remains unidentified. The data originate from a study of cytomegalovirus exposure and HLA in healthy donors. CDR1 is LNHNV, CDR2 YYDKDF, per germline (reference sequence). The CDR3 is 12 residues long. V lost 6 bases and J 3 bases, leaving 8 bases between the germline ends. PCR was performed using 60 Vbeta and 13 Jbeta primers. Assay: immunoSEQ multiplex PCR; the TCRdb copy retains only in-frame clones and omits some. The sample holds approximately 150,000 clones; 80% are singletons and the top ten take over 0.95%. General study results and limits: Later, an analysis showed that TCR beta chains associated with HLA were more clonally expanded than others that were equally common. A later analysis reported that several of the most significant clusters appeared to be linked to common viral pathogens, among them Epstein-Barr virus. Prior analysis indicated that the majority of TCR beta V segments exhibited productivity approximately 87% or approximately 30% of the time.

The specimen was PBMCs. The chain links TRBV15 to TRBJ1-1, with D possibly being TRBD1 (5 bases). The clonotype originates from a woman aged 50 to 65 in good health and CMV-seronegative. The CDR3 sequence: CATSGGYTEAFF. The CDR3 nucleotides read TGTGCCACCAGTGGGGGGTACACTGAAGCTTTCTTT.